These 29 T cell receptor beta chains were all obtained from the same sample, sequenced in a study of shared clonotypes between healthy human individuals. Clones were read by immunoSEQ multiplex PCR, and TCRdb kept only the in-frame ones, dropping some. The sample lists over 700,000 clones, roughly 72% occurring once. Sequencing was performed on memory CD4+ T cells sorted from blood. Subset in this sample: CD45RA-negative fraction. All receptors derive from a woman aged 25-40 years in good health.

The chain links TRBV9 to TRBJ1-5; 12 bases map to TRBD1. V shed 4 bases, J shed 8 bases, and the junction held 10 bases outside the gene matches. This CDR3 has 16 amino acids. From germline, CDR1 is SGDLS and CDR2 YYNGEE. In nucleotides, the CDR3 is TGTGCCAGCAGCCTGGGTGGGGGACAGGGGGCCGAGCCCCAGCATTTT. It translates to CASSLGGGQGAEPQHF.

V gene TRBV5-1 combines with J gene TRBJ1-1; D not certain. The germline V and J ends were trimmed by 4 bases and 2 bases, with 21 bases remaining between them. There are 17 residues in the CDR3. In germline, CDR1 is SGHRS, CDR2 YFSETQ. CDR3 region: CASSARVVWGANTEAFF. CDR3 sequence (DNA): TGCGCCAGCAGCGCAAGGGTCGTTTGGGGAGCCAACACTGAAGCTTTCTTT.

The chain joins TRBV5-1 to TRBJ2-7; 7 bases are shared with TRBD1. CDR3 length: 15 amino acids. Per germline, CDR1 SGHRS and CDR2 YFSETQ. The J segment lost 6 bases and the V segment lost 4 bases, leaving 13 bases of the junction unmatched. The CDR3 nucleotides are TGCGCCAGCAGCCTTGAATCCAGGGGGTCCGCCGAGCAGTACTTC. Protein product: CASSLESRGSAEQYF.

The chain joins TRBV13 to TRBJ2-5; D is perhaps TRBD2 (6 bases). Germline V CDR1 and CDR2: PRHDT, FYEKMQ (reference sequence). This CDR3 has 15 residues. V lost 5 bases to trimming and J lost 4 bases, with 17 bases between them. CDR3 nucleotides: TGTGCCAGCAGCCGAGACGGAGGGGTCGGAGAGACCCAGTACTTC. Its translation: CASSRDGGVGETQYF.

This clone has a single count. This specimen includes other DNA sequences encoding the same CDR3. This chain links TRBV18 with TRBJ2-7; 12 nucleotides match TRBD2. CDR3 length: 17 residues. Trimming cost V 1 base and J 5 bases; bases outside gene matches: 9. The germline V gene encodes CDR1 KGHSH and CDR2 LQKENI. CDR3 DNA: TGTGCCAGCTCACCACAGTCAGTGACTAGCGGGAGCCACGAGCAGTACTTC. Translating gives CASSPQSVTSGSHEQYF.

The chain couples TRBV7-2 to TRBJ1-2, with D uncertain. This CDR3 spans 17 amino acids. The germline V gene encodes CDR1 SGHTA and CDR2 FQGNSA. Trimming stripped 3 bases from V and 4 bases from J, with 21 bases between. In nucleotides, the CDR3 is TGTGCCAGCAGCTTGTCTCCCGGCCAGCTTTTGACCTATGGCTACACCTTC. Its protein is CASSLSPGQLLTYGYTF.

Ten or more counts support this clone. V usage is TRBV19 and J usage is TRBJ1-1, with TRBD1 matching 10 bases. V gave up 6 bases and J gave up 4 bases; unmatched junction bases: 11. Germline V CDR1 and CDR2: LNHDA, SQIVND (reference sequence). The CDR3 runs 16 residues. This chain's CDR3 is CASRDRDRGGSTEAFF. CDR3 DNA: TGTGCCAGTAGAGATCGGGACAGGGGAGGTAGCACTGAAGCTTTCTTT.

J is TRBJ2-1 and V is TRBV4-1, with D hard to call. The CDR3 has 17 residues. Between the trimmed V and J ends, which lost 5 bases and 9 bases, there was a span of 26 bases. In germline, CDR1 is MGHRA, CDR2 YSYEKL. CDR3 in amino acids: CASSFSSRAMLMSEQFF. The CDR3, as DNA: TGCGCCAGCAGCTTTTCCTCCCGGGCCATGTTGATGAGTGAGCAGTTCTTC.

A few counts support this clone. V gene TRBV28 combines with J gene TRBJ2-3, with TRBD2 matching 9 bases. V lost 4 bases, J lost 2 bases, and 7 bases stayed unmatched. The CDR3 is 16 amino acids. Per the germline V gene, CDR1 is MDHEN and CDR2 is SYDVKM. For the CDR3, the DNA is TGTGCCAGCAGTTCCATAGCGGGAGTACCCACAGATACGCAGTATTTT. It is translated as CASSSIAGVPTDTQYF.

The CDR3 DNA reads TGTGCCAGCAGTCTTCAGAGATCTGGAAACACCATATATTTT. This sequence encodes CASSLQRSGNTIYF. The chain is built from TRBV28 and TRBJ1-3; D is unresolved. Germline loops: CDR1 MDHEN, CDR2 SYDVKM. CDR3 length: 14 residues. The ends were cut back, 5 bases at V and 1 base at J, with 9 bases in the middle.

The sample holds a few counts of this clone. The chain employs TRBV28 and TRBJ1-2; 7 bases are a match to TRBD1. The CDR3 is made up of 19 amino acids. CDR1 and CDR2 (germline): MDHEN, SYDVKM. With 7 bases clipped from V and 4 bases from J, the junction kept 24 bases outside the gene matches. The CDR3, as DNA: TGTGCCAGCACCACCGAAATGGTAGCAGGGCCCCGACAGGGCTATGGCTACACCTTC. Its protein product is CASTTEMVAGPRQGYGYTF.

This sequence joins TRBV9 and TRBJ2-5; 7 bases are shared with TRBD2. The CDR3 covers 17 residues. From germline, CDR1 is SGDLS and CDR2 YYNGEE. J gave up 2 bases and V 0 bases, and 10 bases lay outside the gene matches. The DNA for the CDR3 is TGTGCCAGCAGCGTAGCAGGTTCGGGAGGCGGTCAAGAGACCCAGTACTTC. As protein: CASSVAGSGGGQETQYF.

This chain connects TRBV27 to TRBJ2-6; no clear D gene. The CDR3 consists of 14 residues. Trimming pared 10 bases from V and 1 base from J, leaving 11 bases between. Germline values: CDR1 MNHEY, CDR2 SMNVEV (reference sequence). CDR3 in amino acids: CATKSMSGANVLTF. The CDR3 DNA sequence: TGTGCCACCAAATCAATGTCTGGGGCCAACGTCCTGACTTTC.

The rearrangement joins TRBV11-2 to TRBJ2-2; 8 nucleotides agree with TRBD1. The trim removed 5 bases at V and 0 bases at J, leaving 2 bases unmatched. CDR1 SGHAT and CDR2 FQNNGV come from the germline V gene. This CDR3 has 15 residues. CDR3 protein: CASSTQGANTGELFF. The CDR3 DNA reads as TGTGCCAGCAGCACACAGGGGGCGAACACCGGGGAGCTGTTTTTT.

The rearrangement links TRBV11-2 to TRBJ2-5, with 8 bases aligning to TRBD2. Germline trimming cut 5 bases from V and 5 bases from J; bases unmatched to any gene: 10. Germline V gene data show CDR1 as SGHAT and CDR2 as FQNNGV. The CDR3 has 15 amino acids. This chain's CDR3 is CASSLFAGGRETQYF. Here the CDR3 DNA reads TGTGCCAGCAGCCTTTTCGCGGGAGGTCGGGAGACCCAGTACTTC.

This sequence joins TRBV29-1 and TRBJ2-2; TRBD1 aligns across 11 bases. The germline CDR1 and CDR2 sequences are SQVTM and ANQGSEA. This CDR3 has 15 amino acids. Trimming removed 6 bases from V and 4 bases from J; junction bases left unmatched: 7. CDR3 sequence reads: CSVGTGGAVTGELFF. The CDR3 DNA is TGCAGCGTAGGGACAGGGGGGGCGGTCACCGGGGAGCTGTTTTTT.

The chain is built from TRBV6-5 and TRBJ2-1, with 12 bases matching TRBD1. Germline loops: CDR1 MNHEY, CDR2 SVGAGI. Trimming cost V 2 bases and J 7 bases; bases outside gene matches: 3. The CDR3 sequence is 15 residues long. The CDR3 reads CASSYLGQGANEQFF. As DNA, the CDR3 is TGTGCCAGCAGTTACCTGGGACAGGGGGCTAATGAGCAGTTCTTC.

The chain is built from TRBV30 and TRBJ2-5; D ambiguous. Judging by the DNA end, TRBJ2-7 fits better; the J call may be wrong. The V gene's germline CDR1 is GTSNPN and CDR2 SVGIG (reference sequence). The CDR3 sequence is 15 residues long. The CDR3 DNA is TGTGCCTGGAGTGTACATTTCACAGCCTCCTACGAGCAGTACTTC. It codes for CAWSVHFTASYEQYF.

This chain joins TRBV18 and TRBJ1-1, with D tentatively TRBD1 (5 bases). Per germline, CDR1 KGHSH and CDR2 LQKENI. The V and J ends lost 4 bases and 3 bases respectively, with 12 bases between them. The CDR3 sequence is 14 residues long. Written as DNA, the CDR3 is TGTGCCAGCTCACAGGGGAGTTACGACACTGAAGCTTTCTTT. Its translation: CASSQGSYDTEAFF.

In this sample, this clone turned up a few times. This chain connects TRBV7-2 to TRBJ1-1; D may be TRBD1 (5 bases). The length of the CDR3 is 16 residues. Trimming shortened V by 3 bases and J by 1 base, and 15 bases separated the two germline ends. CDR1 and CDR2 from the germline V gene are SGHTA and FQGNSA. CDR3 coding DNA: TGTGCCAGCAGCTTCCTCCGGGACCGCCGGAACACTGAAGCTTTCTTT. As protein: CASSFLRDRRNTEAFF. Looking up the rest from reference TRBV7-2 and TRBJ1-1 gives the full variable domain: GAGVSQSPSNKVTEKGKDVELRCDPISGHTALYWYRQSLGQGLEFLIYFQGNSAPDKSGLPSDRFSAERTGGSVSTLTIQRTQQEDSAVYLCASSFLRDRRNTEAFFGQGTRLTVV.

The chain is built from TRBV5-8 and TRBJ2-5; D may correspond to TRBD1 or TRBD2 (5 bases each). Looked up from germline, CDR1 is SGHTS and CDR2 is YDEGEE. This CDR3 region has 13 residues. The ends were cut back, 9 bases at V and 4 bases at J, with 16 bases in the middle. CDR3 in DNA: TGTGCCAACGGCCGGGACCGCGGAGAGACCCAGTACTTC. Its translation is CANGRDRGETQYF.

The chain is built from TRBV19 and TRBJ1-5, with D maybe TRBD1 (5 bases). Trimming stripped 3 bases from V and 7 bases from J, with 10 bases between. Per the germline V gene, CDR1 is LNHDA and CDR2 is SQIVND (reference sequence). The CDR3 is 13 amino acids. The CDR3 region has the DNA TGTGCCAGTAGTATGGGGGTAGACCAGCCCCAGCATTTT. It encodes CASSMGVDQPQHF.

The CDR3 DNA reads TGTGCCAGCAGTGTTCCCGGCGACAGGAGGTGGGCAGATACGCAGTATTTT. Protein sequence: CASSVPGDRRWADTQYF. V is TRBV25-1 and J is TRBJ2-3; possibly TRBD1 for D (6 bases). Looked up from germline, CDR1 is MGHDK and CDR2 is SYGVNS. The V end lost 4 bases, the J end lost 4 bases, and 21 bases lay between the germline ends. The CDR3 length is 17 residues.

The chain links TRBV19 to TRBJ2-7, with D possibly TRBD2 on 6 matching bases. The CDR3 has 14 residues. Trimming cost V 5 bases and J 5 bases, with 16 bases left between them. Germline CDR1 reads LNHDA; CDR2 reads SQIVND (reference sequence). CDR3: CASSEAGRGDEQYF. The CDR3 nucleotides are TGTGCCAGTAGTGAGGCCGGGAGAGGTGACGAGCAGTACTTC.

On this clone: Other DNA sequences within the sample encode an identical CDR3. The CDR3 DNA sequence: TGTGCCAGCAGCCCCGGGCTAGCGGGAGGGAATGAGCAGTTCTTC. This encodes CASSPGLAGGNEQFF. The J gene is TRBJ2-1, the V gene TRBV11-2, with 12 bases that match TRBD2. CDR3 length equals 15 residues. Germline V gene sequence: CDR1 SGHAT, CDR2 FQNNGV. V shed 5 bases and J 7 bases; nucleotides not matched to a gene: 6.

The chain employs TRBV18 and TRBJ2-7; D ambiguous. V dropped 1 base and J dropped 3 bases, with 13 bases sitting between them. The CDR3 is 15 amino acids. Germline CDR1 and CDR2: KGHSH and LQKENI. The CDR3 DNA reads as TGTGCCAGCTCACCACTGCGAGATGATGGCTACGAGCAGTACTTC. As protein: CASSPLRDDGYEQYF. Full variable domain (rest looked up from reference TRBV18 and TRBJ2-7): NAGVMQNPRHLVRRRGQEARLRCSPMKGHSHVYWYRQLPEEGLKFMVYLQKENIIDESGMPKERFSAEFPKEGPSILRIQQVVRGDSAAYFCASSPLRDDGYEQYFGPGTRLTVT.

CDR3 nucleotide sequence: TGTGCCAGCAGCTGGCGGGACAAGTACAATGAGCAGTTCTTC. Translating it yields CASSWRDKYNEQFF. V is TRBV5-5 and J is TRBJ2-1; either TRBD1 or TRBD2 may fit D (6 bases each). CDR3 size: 14 residues. V lost 3 bases and J 4 bases, leaving 11 bases between the germline ends. CDR1 and CDR2 (germline): SGHKS, YYEKEE (reference sequence).

This chain joins TRBV5-6 and TRBJ1-1, with D perhaps TRBD1 (6 bases). The germline V gene has CDR1 SGHDT and CDR2 YYEEEE. This CDR3 is 13 amino acids long. V lost 4 bases and J 11 bases, leaving 18 bases between the germline ends. The DNA of the CDR3 is TGTGCCAGCAGCCGCCTGGACAGTTCGATGGCTTTCTTT. It codes for CASSRLDSSMAFF.

The genes are TRBV7-2 and TRBJ2-5; 7 bases line up with TRBD2. CDR1 SGHTA and CDR2 FQGNSA come from the germline V gene. The V segment lost 4 bases and the J segment 4 bases; nucleotides outside the gene matches: 3. The CDR3 loop spans 13 amino acids. This CDR3 reads CASSSTGGETQYF. CDR3 nucleotides: TGTGCCAGCAGCTCGACGGGGGGAGAGACCCAGTACTTC.